This note documents a single TCR beta chain sequence. This receptor's antigen is unknown. No much larger clone is present one base from it, and per-base qualities are unavailable. Libraries were prepared through the immunoSEQ multiplex PCR assay. The authors' pipeline ran thus. A statistical classification framework was developed to diagnose cytomegalovirus status using the catalog of TCR beta chain sequences. Entries here come from immuneACCESS through TCRdb and include only in-frame sequences with V and J called. Some clones fail to appear in such tables; in the studies checked, an unresolved V gene covers under half of the shortfall, and the cause of the remainder is unknown. That table furnishes V, J and clone size, whereas the DNA furnished D and trimming. The sample data list fewer than 200,000 clones, and roughly nine tenths of these were observed just once. Jointly, the top ten make up less than 9.5% of the sample.

The source of the sample is a study of cytomegalovirus exposure and HLA in healthy donors (dated 2017 in TCRdb). A note on the overall study: According to a later analysis, one platform produced both the roughly 110 validation repertoires and the roughly 650 repertoires of the first cohort. The aim of the study was to test whether cataloging public T cell receptors could identify signatures of past pathogen exposure. Along with the approximately 700-subject first cohort, a separate validation cohort of over a hundred different subjects was used. To predict cytomegalovirus infection status, the study combined high-throughput TCR immunosequencing, statistical association of individual TCRs with disease status, and machine learning. Results the study describes overall, beyond this receptor: Most TCR sequences were observed very rarely across donors, whereas some public TCRs were present in many individuals. In a later analysis, TCRs clustered in the first cohort were found to also tend to co-occur in the roughly 120 validation repertoires, with 94% of cluster scores above 0. The validation cohort had no HLA typing available for a later analysis, so co-occurrence within that cohort was assessed over all 120 or so repertoires. A total of about 150 TCR beta chains were listed by the study as associated with cytomegalovirus. In vitro tests confirmed that a few of the cytomegalovirus-associated TCR beta chains recognize cytomegalovirus antigens. The authors suggested that the approach could potentially be extended to other disease states and immunological phenotypes. In both the original and validation cohorts, the classifier was reported to diagnose cytomegalovirus status with high specificity and sensitivity.

There are 15 amino acids in the CDR3, from cysteine to phenylalanine inclusive. Only CDR3 DNA remains: 45 bases, in frame from the first base. For this chain, trimming is 1 base at the V end and 5 bases at the J end, and the number of junction bases without a gene match is 7. Looking up the germline V gene yields CDR1 MDHEN and CDR2 SYDVKM. Separate from the roughly 650-subject first cohort, the validation cohort of roughly 110 subjects was the group to which the donors belonged. The clonotype comes from a man aged 25 to 45 in good health and CMV-seropositive. Sequenced material: PBMCs. The rearrangement joined TRBV28 to TRBJ2-7; the junction holds 8 bases that match TRBD1. The sequenced DNA: TGTGCCAGCAGTTTATTGGGGACAGGTCCCAACGAGCAGTACTTC. It codes for CASSLLGTGPNEQYF.